These T cell receptor beta chains were read from a single sample in a study of blood T cells in healthy people across ages. TCRdb processed the 5' RACE reads anew with MiXCR; each CDR3 protein has one entry. Of about 650,000 distinct CDR3 sequences listed, over 40% are singletons. The source material was blood. The receptors come from a woman older than 75 in good health. The CDR3 runs from the conserved cysteine through the conserved F or W. A D gene is named only where the DNA matches it firmly. Size is omitted from some rows. Given values are once, few, many or a class for expanded clones.

many,TRBV6-1,TRBJ1-1,.,CASSEGEPTEAFF,TGTGCCAGCAGTGAAGGTGAGCCCACTGAAGCTTTCTTT
few,TRBV20-1,TRBJ1-5,.,CSARDIGGAMVNQPQHF,TGCAGTGCTAGAGATATCGGGGGGGCCATGGTCAATCAGCCCCAGCATTTT
many,TRBV6-5,TRBJ2-2,.,CASSSSGQLWITGELFF,TGTGCCAGCAGTTCCTCAGGACAATTGTGGATCACCGGGGAGCTGTTTTTT
.,TRBV18,TRBJ2-5,TRBD1,CASSRLQGTQETQYF,TGTGCCAGCTCACGACTACAGGGGACCCAAGAGACCCAGTACTTC
once,TRBV29-1,TRBJ2-1,.,CSVVAGRNEQFF,TGCAGCGTTGTGGCAGGGCGAAATGAGCAGTTCTTC
few,TRBV11-3,TRBJ2-5,.,CASSQGTETQYF,TGTGCCAGCAGCCAGGGCACAGAGACCCAGTACTTC
.,TRBV28,TRBJ1-5,.,CASSYNRGSQPQHF,TGTGCCAGCAGTTATAACCGGGGATCGCAGCCCCAGCATTTT
.,TRBV12-5,TRBJ1-2,.,CASGLDYGYTF,TGTGCTAGTGGTTTAGACTATGGCTACACCTTC
few,TRBV29-1,TRBJ2-5,TRBD2,CSVEDDRGEETQYF,TGCAGCGTTGAAGATGATCGGGGGGAAGAGACCCAGTACTTC
many,TRBV29-1,TRBJ2-1,TRBD1,CSVTRDRSNEQFF,TGCAGCGTGACTCGGGACAGGTCCAATGAGCAGTTCTTC
many,TRBV5-1,TRBJ2-3,TRBD2,CASSPGLAGATDTQYF,TGCGCCAGCAGCCCGGGACTAGCGGGGGCCACAGATACGCAGTATTTT
few,TRBV9,TRBJ2-2,.,CANPVGLRNTGELFF,TGTGCCAACCCGGTCGGCCTTAGGAACACCGGGGAGCTGTTTTTT
.,TRBV12-3/TRBV12-4,TRBJ1-3,.,CAGSGPGPWGSIYF,TGTGCCGGCAGTGGACCGGGACCCTGGGGGAGCATATATTTT
.,TRBV2,TRBJ1-5,.,CASSEIDRQPQHF,TGTGCCAGCAGCGAGATCGACAGACAGCCCCAGCATTTT
many,TRBV12-3/TRBV12-4,TRBJ2-7,.,CASRRGGASYEQYF,TGTGCCAGCAGACGTGGGGGGGCCTCGTACGAGCAGTACTTC
many,TRBV24-1,TRBJ2-5,TRBD2,CATSVTAGGQETQYF,TGTGCCACCAGTGTTACAGCGGGAGGCCAAGAGACCCAGTACTTC
.,TRBV10-3,TRBJ2-3,.,CAISEISGGGDTQYF,TGTGCCATCAGTGAAATAAGTGGGGGAGGAGATACGCAGTATTTT
.,TRBV5-1,TRBJ2-1,TRBD1,CASNSRDSLYNEQFF,TGCGCCAGCAACTCCCGGGACAGCCTCTACAATGAGCAGTTCTTC
many,TRBV5-1,TRBJ2-1,TRBD2,CASSSGLAGGEQFF,TGCGCCAGCAGCTCTGGACTAGCGGGGGGTGAGCAGTTCTTC
.,TRBV7-8,TRBJ2-1,TRBD2,CASSSGLAGAREQFF,TGTGCCAGCAGCTCGGGACTAGCGGGAGCACGTGAGCAGTTCTTC
few,TRBV6-6,TRBJ1-2,.,CASSYSHLIDYGYTF,TGTGCCAGCAGTTACTCCCACCTAATAGACTATGGCTACACCTTC
.,TRBV7-2,TRBJ2-1,TRBD2,CASSLSSGSFNEQFF,TGTGCCAGCAGCCTTTCTAGCGGGAGCTTCAATGAGCAGTTCTTC
few,TRBV6-2/TRBV6-3,TRBJ1-5,TRBD1,CASSGTGGQPQHF,TGTGCCAGCAGCGGGACAGGGGGACAGCCCCAGCATTTT
.,TRBV4-2,TRBJ1-2,TRBD1,CAGSQEGQGDDGYTF,TGTGCCGGCAGCCAAGAAGGTCAGGGGGATGATGGCTACACCTTC
.,TRBV9,TRBJ2-7,.,CASSDGPDGPYEQYF,TGTGCCAGCAGCGACGGCCCAGACGGCCCCTACGAGCAGTACTTC
.,TRBV12-3/TRBV12-4,TRBJ2-3,.,CASRDEDRTRVNTDTQYF,TGTGCCAGCAGGGATGAGGACAGAACAAGAGTAAACACAGATACGCAGTATTTT
.,TRBV24-1,TRBJ2-7,.,CATSDPPDNEQYF,TGTGCCACCAGTGACCCGCCCGACAATGAGCAGTACTTC
.,TRBV20-1,TRBJ1-5,.,CSATRGLSYSNQPQHF,TGCAGTGCTACTCGAGGACTGAGCTATAGCAATCAGCCCCAGCATTTT
.,TRBV12-3/TRBV12-4,TRBJ2-3,.,CASSPRIVGVDTQYF,TGTGCCAGCAGTCCGCGAATAGTGGGAGTAGATACGCAGTATTTT
.,TRBV12-3/TRBV12-4,TRBJ2-7,TRBD1,CASNIQGRQGEQYF,TGTGCCAGCAATATACAGGGTCGACAGGGCGAGCAGTACTTC
many,TRBV3-1,TRBJ2-4,.,CASSRLGVTKNIQYF,TGTGCCAGCAGCCGCCTGGGGGTAACCAAAAACATTCAGTACTTC
.,TRBV29-1,TRBJ2-3,.,CSGHGSYTDTQYF,TGCAGCGGGCACGGGAGTTACACAGATACGCAGTATTTT
.,TRBV27,TRBJ1-2,.,CASSNGGYGYTF,TGTGCCAGCAGCAATGGGGGGTATGGCTACACCTTC
.,TRBV20-1,TRBJ2-7,.,CSASPGGSRQSYEQYF,TGCAGTGCTAGCCCCGGCGGGTCTCGGCAGAGCTACGAGCAGTACTTC
once,TRBV6-1,TRBJ1-2,.,CASNQANYGYTF,TGTGCCAGCAACCAAGCTAACTATGGCTACACCTTC
.,TRBV12-3/TRBV12-4,TRBJ2-1,TRBD2,CASSPTSAEQFF,TGTGCCAGCAGTCCCACTAGCGCAGAGCAGTTCTTC
once,TRBV29-1,TRBJ1-5,TRBD1,CSVVDRGGQPQHF,TGCAGCGTGGTCGACAGGGGAGGACAGCCCCAGCATTTT
many,TRBV10-3,TRBJ1-4,.,CAISESASVGSEKLFF,TGTGCCATCAGTGAGTCCGCGAGTGTCGGGTCTGAAAAACTGTTTTTT
.,TRBV20-1,TRBJ2-1,.,CSARTSSNEQFF,TGCAGTGCTAGAACCTCAAGCAATGAGCAGTTCTTC
few,TRBV28,TRBJ2-3,.,CASSLSGKGTDTQYF,TGTGCCAGCAGTCTTTCGGGGAAAGGCACAGATACGCAGTATTTT
.,TRBV6-6,TRBJ2-4,TRBD2,CASSYSGSGDIQYF,TGTGCCAGCAGTTACTCGGGCAGCGGGGACATTCAGTACTTC
many,TRBV28,TRBJ2-1,.,CASSPLDRRKLNEQFF,TGTGCCAGCAGTCCCCTCGACAGGCGAAAGCTAAATGAGCAGTTCTTC
few,TRBV5-1,TRBJ2-3,.,CASSPVSFTDTQYF,TGCGCCAGCAGCCCCGTATCCTTCACAGATACGCAGTATTTT
few,TRBV12-3/TRBV12-4,TRBJ2-3,.,CASSSRVTPDTQYF,TGTGCCAGTAGTAGCAGGGTCACCCCAGATACGCAGTATTTT
many,TRBV10-3,TRBJ2-5,TRBD2,CATGTSGEITQYF,TGTGCCACCGGGACTAGCGGGGAGATAACCCAGTACTTC
.,TRBV5-1,TRBJ2-1,.,CASSWDGYNEQFF,TGCGCCAGCAGCTGGGATGGGTACAATGAGCAGTTCTTC
.,TRBV20-1,TRBJ1-5,TRBD1,CSARGPSGTGDQPQHF,TGCAGTGCTAGAGGCCCCTCCGGGACAGGGGATCAGCCCCAGCATTTT
.,TRBV18,TRBJ2-5,TRBD1,CASAPTGAETQYF,TGTGCCAGCGCACCAACAGGGGCTGAGACCCAGTACTTC
few,TRBV27,TRBJ2-7,.,CASSSRGRNNEQYF,TGTGCCAGCAGTTCCCGGGGCCGCAACAATGAGCAGTACTTC
many,TRBV20-1,TRBJ1-6,.,CSAQTVPNSPLHF,TGCAGTGCCCAGACAGTACCTAATTCACCCCTCCACTTT
.,TRBV20-1,TRBJ1-5,TRBD1,CSARAGTGDQPQHF,TGCAGTGCTAGAGCCGGGACAGGGGATCAGCCCCAGCATTTT
.,TRBV7-8,TRBJ2-1,TRBD2,CASSLKAGGSYNEQFF,TGTGCCAGCAGCTTAAAAGCGGGAGGCTCCTACAATGAGCAGTTCTTC
.,TRBV13,TRBJ2-1,.,CASSLTQGTYNEQFF,TGTGCCAGCAGCTTAACACAGGGAACCTACAATGAGCAGTTCTTC
once,TRBV18,TRBJ2-5,.,CASSPPSENNEQYF,TGTGCCAGCTCACCACCGAGCGAAAACAATGAGCAGTACTTC
many,TRBV7-9,TRBJ2-5,.,CASSLGGTLQETQYF,TGTGCCAGCAGCTTAGGAGGGACATTGCAAGAGACCCAGTACTTC
.,TRBV7-6,TRBJ2-3,TRBD2,CASSTDYSGTNTQYF,TGTGCCAGCAGCACGGACTATAGCGGGACAAATACGCAGTATTTT
many,TRBV6-5,TRBJ2-1,TRBD2,CASWGLAGGLSSNEQFF,TGTGCCAGCTGGGGACTAGCGGGAGGGCTCTCTTCCAATGAGCAGTTCTTC